The subject of this entry is one TCR beta chain. Its matching antigen is unknown. Patients with Susac syndrome showed fulfilment of recently defined diagnostic criteria for definite or probable disease. This specimen belongs to a study of CD8 T cells in Susac syndrome. Random-hexamer reverse transcription was applied to about 0.45 to 1 ug RNA. Via MiXCR, TCRdb re-called the immunoSEQ multiplex PCR reads, giving one row per CDR3 protein. The sample lists about 140,000 distinct CDR3 sequences, 95% occurring once. The CDR3 runs 14 residues. V lost 4 bases, J lost 1 base, and 10 bases lay in between. The germline V gene encodes CDR1 MGHDK and CDR2 SYGVNS. Study-wide findings and caveats: The study's TCR sequencing and HLA analysis covered a relatively small number of individuals, and the study acknowledged this.

This receptor was taken from a human donor with Susac syndrome. The rearrangement joins TRBV25-1 to TRBJ1-1; unclear D gene. Sequenced material: CD4+ T cells from PBMCs. The CDR3 coding sequence is TGTGCCAGCAGTGGACATCAACAGAACACTGAAGCTTTCTTT. This gives the protein CASSGHQQNTEAFF.